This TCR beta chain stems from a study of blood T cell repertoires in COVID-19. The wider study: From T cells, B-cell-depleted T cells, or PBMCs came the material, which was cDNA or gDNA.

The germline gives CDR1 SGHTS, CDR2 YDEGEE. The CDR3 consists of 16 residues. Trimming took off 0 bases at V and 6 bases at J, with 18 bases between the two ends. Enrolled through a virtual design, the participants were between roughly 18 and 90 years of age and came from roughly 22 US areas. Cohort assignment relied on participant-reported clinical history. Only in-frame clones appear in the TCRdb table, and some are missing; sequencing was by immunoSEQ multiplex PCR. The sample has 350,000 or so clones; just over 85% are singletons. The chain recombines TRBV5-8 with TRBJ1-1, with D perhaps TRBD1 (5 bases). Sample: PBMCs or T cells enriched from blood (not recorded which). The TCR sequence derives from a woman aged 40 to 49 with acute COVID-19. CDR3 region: CASSLALGRAQSEAFF. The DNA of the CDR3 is TGTGCCAGCAGCTTGGCCTTGGGCAGGGCACAGTCTGAAGCTTTCTTT.